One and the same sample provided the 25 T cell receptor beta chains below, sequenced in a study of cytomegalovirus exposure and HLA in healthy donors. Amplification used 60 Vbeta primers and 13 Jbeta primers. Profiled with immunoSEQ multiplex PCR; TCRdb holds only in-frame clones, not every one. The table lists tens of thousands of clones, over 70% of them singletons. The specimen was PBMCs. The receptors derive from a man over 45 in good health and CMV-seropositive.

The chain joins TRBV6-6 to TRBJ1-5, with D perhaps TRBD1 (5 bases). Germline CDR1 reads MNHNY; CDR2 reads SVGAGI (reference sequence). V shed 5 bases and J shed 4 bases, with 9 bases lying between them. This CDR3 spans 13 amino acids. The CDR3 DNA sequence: TGTGCCAGCAGTAAACAGGTGAATCAGCCCCAGCATTTT. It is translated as CASSKQVNQPQHF.

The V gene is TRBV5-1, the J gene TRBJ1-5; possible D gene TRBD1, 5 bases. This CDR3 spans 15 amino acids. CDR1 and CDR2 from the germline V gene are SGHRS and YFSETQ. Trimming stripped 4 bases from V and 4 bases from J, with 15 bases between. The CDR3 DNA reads TGCGCCAGCAGCCTTGCAGGGTCCGGGAATCAGCCCCAGCATTTT. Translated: CASSLAGSGNQPQHF.

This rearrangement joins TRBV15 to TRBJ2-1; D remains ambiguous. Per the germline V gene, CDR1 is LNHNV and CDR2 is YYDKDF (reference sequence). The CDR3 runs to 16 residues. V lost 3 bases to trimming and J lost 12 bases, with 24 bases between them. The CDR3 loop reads CATSRVLGYYNEGQFF. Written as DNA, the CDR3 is TGTGCCACCAGCAGGGTACTGGGTTACTACAATGAAGGGCAGTTCTTC.

CDR3 sequence reads: CASRQRETGELFF. In nucleotides, the CDR3 is TGCGCCAGCCGCCAACGGGAGACCGGGGAGCTGTTTTTT. The chain carries TRBV5-1 and TRBJ2-2; perhaps TRBD2 as D (6 bases). The CDR3 is 13 residues long. Trimming removed 7 bases from V and 5 bases from J, with 12 bases in between. Germline V lookup: CDR1 SGHRS, CDR2 YFSETQ. The full variable domain, rest sourced from reference TRBV5-1 and TRBJ2-2, is KAGVTQTPRYLIKTRGQQVTLSCSPISGHRSVSWYQQTPGQGLQFLFEYFSETQRNKGNFPGRFSGRQFSNSRSEMNVSTLELGDSALYLCASRQRETGELFFGEGSRLTVL.

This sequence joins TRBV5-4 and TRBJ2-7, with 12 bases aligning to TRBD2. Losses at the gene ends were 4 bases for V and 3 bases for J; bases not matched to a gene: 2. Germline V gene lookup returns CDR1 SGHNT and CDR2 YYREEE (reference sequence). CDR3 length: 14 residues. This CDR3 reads CASSRTSGIYEQYF. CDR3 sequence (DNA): TGTGCCAGCAGCCGGACTAGCGGGATCTACGAGCAGTACTTC.

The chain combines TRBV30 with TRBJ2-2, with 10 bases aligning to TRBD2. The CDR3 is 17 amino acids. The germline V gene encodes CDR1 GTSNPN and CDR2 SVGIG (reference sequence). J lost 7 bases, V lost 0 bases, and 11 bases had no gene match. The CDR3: CAWSVHSGLASGGELFF. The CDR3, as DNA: TGTGCCTGGAGTGTACACTCGGGACTAGCGTCGGGCGGGGAGCTGTTTTTT.

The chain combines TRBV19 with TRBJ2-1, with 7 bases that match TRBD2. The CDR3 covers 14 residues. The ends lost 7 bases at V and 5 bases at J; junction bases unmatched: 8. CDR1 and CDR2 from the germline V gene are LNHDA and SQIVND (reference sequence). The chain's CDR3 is CASTYGAGNNEQFF. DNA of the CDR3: TGTGCCAGTACGTATGGAGCGGGAAACAATGAGCAGTTCTTC.

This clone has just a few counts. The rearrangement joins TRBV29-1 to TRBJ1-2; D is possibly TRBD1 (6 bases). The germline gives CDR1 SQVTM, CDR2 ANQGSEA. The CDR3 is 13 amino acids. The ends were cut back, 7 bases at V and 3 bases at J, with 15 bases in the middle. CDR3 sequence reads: CSASRGGYYGYTF. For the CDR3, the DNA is TGCAGCGCTTCAAGGGGGGGTTACTATGGCTACACCTTC.

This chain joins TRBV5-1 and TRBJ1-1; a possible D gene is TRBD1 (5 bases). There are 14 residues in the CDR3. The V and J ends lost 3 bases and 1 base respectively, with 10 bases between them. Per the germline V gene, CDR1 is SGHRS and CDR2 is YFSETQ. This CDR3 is CASSSAGGNTEAFF. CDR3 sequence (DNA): TGCGCCAGCAGCTCCGCCGGGGGGAACACTGAAGCTTTCTTT.

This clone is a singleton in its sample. CDR3 DNA: TGTGCCAGCAGCCCAGGGACTGCCTACGAGCAGTACTTC. Its protein is CASSPGTAYEQYF. The rearrangement joins TRBV5-8 to TRBJ2-7; a possible D gene is TRBD2 (6 bases). Trimming left V 4 bases short and J 2 bases short, with 10 bases between. The CDR3 extends over 13 amino acids. Germline CDR1 reads SGHTS; CDR2 reads YDEGEE.

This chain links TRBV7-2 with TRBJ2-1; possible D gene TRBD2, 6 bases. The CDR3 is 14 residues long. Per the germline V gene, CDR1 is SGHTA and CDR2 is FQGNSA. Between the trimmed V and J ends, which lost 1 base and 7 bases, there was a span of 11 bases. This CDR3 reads CASSLGGDSNEQFF. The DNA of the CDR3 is TGTGCCAGCAGCTTAGGGGGGGATTCTAATGAGCAGTTCTTC.

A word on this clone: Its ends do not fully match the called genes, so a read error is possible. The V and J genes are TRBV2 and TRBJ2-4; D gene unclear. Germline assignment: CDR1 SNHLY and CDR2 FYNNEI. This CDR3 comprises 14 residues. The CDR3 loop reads CASNSQDPKNSQYF. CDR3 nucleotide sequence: TGTGCCAGCAATTCACAAGATCCTAAAAACAGTCAGTACTTC.

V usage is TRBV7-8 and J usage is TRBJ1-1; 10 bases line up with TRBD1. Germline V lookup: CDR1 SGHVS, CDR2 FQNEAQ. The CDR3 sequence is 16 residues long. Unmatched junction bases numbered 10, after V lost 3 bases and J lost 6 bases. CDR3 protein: CASSFRDRGMSAEAFF. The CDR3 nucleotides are TGTGCCAGCAGCTTCCGGGACAGGGGTATGTCGGCTGAAGCTTTCTTT.

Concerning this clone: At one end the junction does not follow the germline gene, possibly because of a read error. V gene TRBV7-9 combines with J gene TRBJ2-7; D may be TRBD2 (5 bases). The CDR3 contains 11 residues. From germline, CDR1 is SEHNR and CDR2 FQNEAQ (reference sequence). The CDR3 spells CSSSNGVEQYF. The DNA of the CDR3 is TGTTCCAGCAGCAACGGGGTCGAGCAGTACTTC.

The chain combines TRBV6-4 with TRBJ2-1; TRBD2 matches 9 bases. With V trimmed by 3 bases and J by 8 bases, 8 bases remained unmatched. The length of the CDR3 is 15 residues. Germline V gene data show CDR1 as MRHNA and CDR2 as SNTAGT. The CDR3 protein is CASSERIAGVDEQFF. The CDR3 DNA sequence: TGTGCCAGCAGTGAAAGAATAGCGGGAGTGGATGAGCAGTTCTTC.

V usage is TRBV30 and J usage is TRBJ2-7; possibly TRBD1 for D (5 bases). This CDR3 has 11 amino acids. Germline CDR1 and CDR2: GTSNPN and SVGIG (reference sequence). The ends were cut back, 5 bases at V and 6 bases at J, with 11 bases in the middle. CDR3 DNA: TGTGCCTGGGACAGCTGGACCGAGCAGTACTTC. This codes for CAWDSWTEQYF. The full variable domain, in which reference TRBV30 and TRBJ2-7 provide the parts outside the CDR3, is SQTIHQWPATLVQPVGSPLSLECTVEGTSNPNLYWYRQAAGRGLQLLFYSVGIGQISSEVPQNLSASRPQDRQFILSSKKLLLSDSGFYLCAWDSWTEQYFGPGTRLTVT.

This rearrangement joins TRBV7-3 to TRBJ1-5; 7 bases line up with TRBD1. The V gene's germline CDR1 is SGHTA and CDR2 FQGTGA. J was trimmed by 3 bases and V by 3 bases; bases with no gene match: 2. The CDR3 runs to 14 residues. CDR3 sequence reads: CASSFDRDNQPQHF. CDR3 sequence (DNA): TGTGCCAGCAGCTTCGACAGGGACAATCAGCCCCAGCATTTT.

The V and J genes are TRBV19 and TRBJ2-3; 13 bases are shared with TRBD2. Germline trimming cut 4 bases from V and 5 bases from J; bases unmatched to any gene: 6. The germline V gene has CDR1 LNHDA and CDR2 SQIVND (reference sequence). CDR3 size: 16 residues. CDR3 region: CASSRKLAGGLDTQYF. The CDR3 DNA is TGTGCCAGTAGTAGGAAACTAGCGGGAGGGCTAGATACGCAGTATTTT.

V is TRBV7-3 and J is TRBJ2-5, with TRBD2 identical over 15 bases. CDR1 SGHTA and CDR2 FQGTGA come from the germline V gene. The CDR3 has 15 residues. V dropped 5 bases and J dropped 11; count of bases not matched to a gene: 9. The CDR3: CASSTGLAGGGEQYF. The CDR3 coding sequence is TGTGCCAGCAGCACCGGACTAGCGGGAGGGGGGGAGCAGTACTTC.

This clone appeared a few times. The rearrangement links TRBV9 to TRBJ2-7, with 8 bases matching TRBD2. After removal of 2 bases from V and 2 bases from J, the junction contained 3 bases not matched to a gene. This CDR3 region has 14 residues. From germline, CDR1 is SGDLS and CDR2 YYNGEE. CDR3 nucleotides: TGTGCCAGCAGCGTTAATAGCGGGGCCTACGAGCAGTACTTC. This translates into CASSVNSGAYEQYF.

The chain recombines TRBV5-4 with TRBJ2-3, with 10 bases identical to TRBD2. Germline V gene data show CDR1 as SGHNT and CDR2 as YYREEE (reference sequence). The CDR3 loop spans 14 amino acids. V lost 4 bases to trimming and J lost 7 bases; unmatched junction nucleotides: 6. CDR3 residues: CASSGGLATYTQYF. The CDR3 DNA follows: TGTGCCAGCAGCGGGGGACTAGCGACCTATACGCAGTATTTT.

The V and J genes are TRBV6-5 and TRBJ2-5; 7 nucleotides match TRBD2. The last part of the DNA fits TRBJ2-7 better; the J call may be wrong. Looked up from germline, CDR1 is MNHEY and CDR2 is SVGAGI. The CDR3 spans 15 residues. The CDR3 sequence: CASSYSRGSSYEQYF. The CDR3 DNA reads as TGTGCCAGCAGTTACTCTCGCGGGAGTTCGTACGAGCAGTACTTC.

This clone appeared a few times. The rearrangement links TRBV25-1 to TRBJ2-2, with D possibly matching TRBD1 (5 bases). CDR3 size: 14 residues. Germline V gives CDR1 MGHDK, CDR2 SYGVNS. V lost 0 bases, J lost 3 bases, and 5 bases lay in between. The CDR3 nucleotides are TGTGCCAGCAGTGAATACAGGGACACCGGGGAGCTGTTTTTT. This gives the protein CASSEYRDTGELFF.

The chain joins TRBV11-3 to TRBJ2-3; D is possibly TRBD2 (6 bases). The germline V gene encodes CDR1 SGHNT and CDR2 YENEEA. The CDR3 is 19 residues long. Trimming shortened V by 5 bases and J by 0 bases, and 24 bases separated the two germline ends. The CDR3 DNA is TGTGCCAGCAGCGGCCTGGGAGGATACTTCGGAACTAGCACAGATACGCAGTATTTT. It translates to CASSGLGGYFGTSTDTQYF.

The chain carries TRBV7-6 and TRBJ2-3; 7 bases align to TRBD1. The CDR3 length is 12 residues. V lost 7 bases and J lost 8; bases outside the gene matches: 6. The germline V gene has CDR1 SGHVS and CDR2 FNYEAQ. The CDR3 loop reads CASTPDRITQYF. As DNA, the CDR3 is TGTGCCAGCACCCCGGACAGGATTACGCAGTATTTT.